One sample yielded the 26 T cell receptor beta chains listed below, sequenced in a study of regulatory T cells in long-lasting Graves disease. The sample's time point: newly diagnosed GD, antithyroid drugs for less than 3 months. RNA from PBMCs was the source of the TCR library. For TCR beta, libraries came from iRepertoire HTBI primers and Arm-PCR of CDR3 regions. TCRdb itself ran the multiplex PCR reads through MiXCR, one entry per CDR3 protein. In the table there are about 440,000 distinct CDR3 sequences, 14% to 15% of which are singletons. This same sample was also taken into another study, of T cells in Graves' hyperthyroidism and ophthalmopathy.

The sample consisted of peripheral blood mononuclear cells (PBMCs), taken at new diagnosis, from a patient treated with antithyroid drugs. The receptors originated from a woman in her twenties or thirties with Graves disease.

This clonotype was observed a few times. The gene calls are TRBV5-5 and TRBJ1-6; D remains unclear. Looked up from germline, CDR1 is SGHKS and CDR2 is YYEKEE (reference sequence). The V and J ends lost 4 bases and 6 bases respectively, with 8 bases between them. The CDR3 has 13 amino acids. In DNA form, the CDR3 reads TGTGCCAGCAGCCGCGATCCTAATTCACCCCTCCACTTT. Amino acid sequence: CASSRDPNSPLHF.

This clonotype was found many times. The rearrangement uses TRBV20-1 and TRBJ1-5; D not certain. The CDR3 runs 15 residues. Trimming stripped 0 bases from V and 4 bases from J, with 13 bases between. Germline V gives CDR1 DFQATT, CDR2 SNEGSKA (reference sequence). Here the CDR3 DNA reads TGCAGTGCTAGAGAAGCCCCAACAGTGAATCAGCCCCAGCATTTT. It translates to CSAREAPTVNQPQHF.

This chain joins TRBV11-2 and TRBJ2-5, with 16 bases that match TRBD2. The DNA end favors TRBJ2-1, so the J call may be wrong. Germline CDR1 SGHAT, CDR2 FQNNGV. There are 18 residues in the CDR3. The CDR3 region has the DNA TGTGCCAGCAGCCCCGGAGGGACTAGCGGGAGGGCAGACAATGAGCAGTTCTTC. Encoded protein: CASSPGGTSGRADNEQFF.

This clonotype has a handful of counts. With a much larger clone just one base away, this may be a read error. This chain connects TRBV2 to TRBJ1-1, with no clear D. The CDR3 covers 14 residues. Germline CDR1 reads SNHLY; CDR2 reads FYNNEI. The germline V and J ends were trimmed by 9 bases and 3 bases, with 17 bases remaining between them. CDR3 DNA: TGTGCCAGTCGAAAGGGCAGGATAGACACTGAAGCTTTCTTT. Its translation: CASRKGRIDTEAFF.

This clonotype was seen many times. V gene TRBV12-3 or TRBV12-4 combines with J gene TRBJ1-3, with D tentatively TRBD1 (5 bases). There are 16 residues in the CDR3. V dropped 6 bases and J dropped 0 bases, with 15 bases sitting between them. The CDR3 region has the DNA TGTGCCAGCAGGACGAACTCAGGGAACTCTGGAAACACCATATATTTT. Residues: CASRTNSGNSGNTIYF.

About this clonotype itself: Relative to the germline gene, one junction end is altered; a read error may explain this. CDR3 residues: CASSHSSSGKSEFF. The CDR3 nucleotides read TGTGCCAGCAGTCACTCATCTAGCGGGAAGTCCGAGTTCTTC. The chain combines TRBV6-2 or TRBV6-3 with TRBJ2-1; 9 bases are shared with TRBD2. From germline, CDR1 is MNHEY and CDR2 SVGEGT. CDR3 size: 14 residues.

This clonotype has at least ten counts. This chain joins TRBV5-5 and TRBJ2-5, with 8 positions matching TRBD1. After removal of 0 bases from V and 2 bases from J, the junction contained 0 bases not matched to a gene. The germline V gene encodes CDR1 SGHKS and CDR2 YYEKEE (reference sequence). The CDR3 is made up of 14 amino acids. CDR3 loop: CASSLDRGQETQYF. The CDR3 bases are TGTGCCAGCAGCTTGGACAGGGGGCAAGAGACCCAGTACTTC. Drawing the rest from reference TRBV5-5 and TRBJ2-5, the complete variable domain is DAGVTQSPTHLIKTRGQQVTLRCSPISGHKSVSWYQQVLGQGPQFIFQYYEKEERGRGNFPDRFSARQFPNYSSELNVNALLLGDSALYLCASSLDRGQETQYFGPGTRLLVL.

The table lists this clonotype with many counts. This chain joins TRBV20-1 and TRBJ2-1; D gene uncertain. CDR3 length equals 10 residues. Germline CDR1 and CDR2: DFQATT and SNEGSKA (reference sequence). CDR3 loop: CSVYYNEQFF. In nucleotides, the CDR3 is TGCAGCGTTTACTACAATGAGCAGTTCTTC.

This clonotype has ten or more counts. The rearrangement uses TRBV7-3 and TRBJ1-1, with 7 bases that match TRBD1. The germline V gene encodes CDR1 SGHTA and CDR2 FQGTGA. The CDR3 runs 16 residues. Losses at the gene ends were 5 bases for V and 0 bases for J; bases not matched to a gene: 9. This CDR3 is CASSTNNRGVNTEAFF. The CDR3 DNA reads TGTGCCAGCAGCACGAACAACAGGGGAGTGAACACTGAAGCTTTCTTT.

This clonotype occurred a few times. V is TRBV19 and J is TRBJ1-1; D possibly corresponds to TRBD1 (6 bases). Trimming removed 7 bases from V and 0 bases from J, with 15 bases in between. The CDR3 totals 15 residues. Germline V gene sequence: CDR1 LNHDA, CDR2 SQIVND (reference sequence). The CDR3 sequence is CASTRRGALNTEAFF. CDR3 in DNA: TGTGCCAGTACCCGAAGGGGGGCGCTGAACACTGAAGCTTTCTTT.

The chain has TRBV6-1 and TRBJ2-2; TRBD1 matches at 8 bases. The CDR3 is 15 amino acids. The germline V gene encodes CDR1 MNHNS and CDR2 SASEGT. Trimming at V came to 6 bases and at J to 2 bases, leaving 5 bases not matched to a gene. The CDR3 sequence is CASSRQGLNTGELFF. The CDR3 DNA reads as TGTGCCAGCAGCCGACAGGGGTTAAACACCGGGGAGCTGTTTTTT.

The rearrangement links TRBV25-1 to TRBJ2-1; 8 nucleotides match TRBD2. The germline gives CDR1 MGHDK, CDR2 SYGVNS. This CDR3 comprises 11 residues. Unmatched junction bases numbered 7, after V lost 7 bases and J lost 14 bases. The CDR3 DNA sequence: TGTGCCAGCACAGGGGCGGGGGGCAAGTTCTTC. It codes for CASTGAGGKFF.

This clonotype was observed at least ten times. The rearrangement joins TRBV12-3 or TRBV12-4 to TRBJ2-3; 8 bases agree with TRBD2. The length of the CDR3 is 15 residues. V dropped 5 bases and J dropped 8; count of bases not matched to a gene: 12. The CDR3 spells CASSTSGTRGGTQYF. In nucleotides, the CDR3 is TGTGCCAGCAGTACTTCCGGGACTAGAGGTGGTACGCAGTATTTT.

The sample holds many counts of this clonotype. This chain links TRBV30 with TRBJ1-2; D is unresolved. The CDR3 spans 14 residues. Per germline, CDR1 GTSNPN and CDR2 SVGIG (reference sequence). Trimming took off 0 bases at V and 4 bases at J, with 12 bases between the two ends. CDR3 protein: CAWSVAVSGYGYTF. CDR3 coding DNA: TGTGCCTGGAGTGTAGCGGTATCTGGCTATGGCTACACCTTC.

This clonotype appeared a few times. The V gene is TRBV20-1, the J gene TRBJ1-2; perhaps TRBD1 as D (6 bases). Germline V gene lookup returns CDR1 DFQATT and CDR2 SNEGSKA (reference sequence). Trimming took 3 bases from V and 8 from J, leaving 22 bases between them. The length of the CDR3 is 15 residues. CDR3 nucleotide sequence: TGCAGTGCTAGGGCCCCGGGACACCCGACGAGGGGCTACACCTTC. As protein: CSARAPGHPTRGYTF.

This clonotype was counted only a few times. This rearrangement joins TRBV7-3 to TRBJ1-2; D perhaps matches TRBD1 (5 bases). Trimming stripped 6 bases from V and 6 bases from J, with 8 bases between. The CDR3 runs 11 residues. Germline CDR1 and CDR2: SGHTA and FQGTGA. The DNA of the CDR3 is TGTGCCAGCAGGGGGCCGGATGGCTACACCTTC. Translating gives CASRGPDGYTF.

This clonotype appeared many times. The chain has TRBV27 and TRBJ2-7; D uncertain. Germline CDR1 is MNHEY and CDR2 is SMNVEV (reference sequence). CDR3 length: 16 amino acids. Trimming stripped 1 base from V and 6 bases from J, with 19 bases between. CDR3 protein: CASSLYVLDPTTEQYF. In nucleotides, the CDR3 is TGTGCCAGCAGTTTATATGTTCTAGACCCAACCACCGAGCAGTACTTC.

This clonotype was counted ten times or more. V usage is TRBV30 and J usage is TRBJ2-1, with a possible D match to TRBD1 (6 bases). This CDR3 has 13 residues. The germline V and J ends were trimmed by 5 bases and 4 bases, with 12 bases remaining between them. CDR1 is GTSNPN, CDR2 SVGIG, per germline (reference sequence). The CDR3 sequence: CAWERTVYNEQFF. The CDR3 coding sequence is TGTGCCTGGGAAAGGACAGTTTACAATGAGCAGTTCTTC.

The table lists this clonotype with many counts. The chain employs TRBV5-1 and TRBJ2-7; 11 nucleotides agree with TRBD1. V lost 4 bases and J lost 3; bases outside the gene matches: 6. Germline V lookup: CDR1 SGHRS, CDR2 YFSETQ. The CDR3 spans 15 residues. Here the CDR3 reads CASSPGTGGDYEQYF. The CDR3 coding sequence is TGCGCCAGCAGCCCCGGGACAGGGGGAGACTACGAGCAGTACTTC.

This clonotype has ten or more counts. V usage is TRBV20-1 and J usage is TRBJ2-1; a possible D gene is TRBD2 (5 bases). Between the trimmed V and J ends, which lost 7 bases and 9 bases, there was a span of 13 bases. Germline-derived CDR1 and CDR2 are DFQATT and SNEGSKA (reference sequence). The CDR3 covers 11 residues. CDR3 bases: TGCAGTGTTCTAGAGGGTCGTGAGCAGTTCTTC. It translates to CSVLEGREQFF.

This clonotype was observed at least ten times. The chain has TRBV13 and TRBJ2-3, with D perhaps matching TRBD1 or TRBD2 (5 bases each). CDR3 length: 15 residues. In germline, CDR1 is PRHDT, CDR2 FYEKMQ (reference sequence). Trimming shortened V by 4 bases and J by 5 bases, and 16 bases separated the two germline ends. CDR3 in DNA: TGTGCCAGCAGCTCCCGGGACGGGCGCTTAGATACGCAGTATTTT. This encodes CASSSRDGRLDTQYF.

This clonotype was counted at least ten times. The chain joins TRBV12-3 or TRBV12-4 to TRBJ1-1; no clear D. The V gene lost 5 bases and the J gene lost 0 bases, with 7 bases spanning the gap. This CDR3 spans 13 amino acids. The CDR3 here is CASSPDLNTEAFF. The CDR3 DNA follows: TGTGCCAGCAGTCCGGACCTGAACACTGAAGCTTTCTTT.

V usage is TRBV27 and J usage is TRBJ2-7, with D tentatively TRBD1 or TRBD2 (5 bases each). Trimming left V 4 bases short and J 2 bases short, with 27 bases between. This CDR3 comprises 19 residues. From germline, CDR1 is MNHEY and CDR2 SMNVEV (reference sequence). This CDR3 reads CASSSQEAYPGRLTYEQYF. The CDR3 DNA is TGTGCCAGCAGTTCTCAGGAAGCCTACCCGGGACGCCTCACCTACGAGCAGTACTTC.

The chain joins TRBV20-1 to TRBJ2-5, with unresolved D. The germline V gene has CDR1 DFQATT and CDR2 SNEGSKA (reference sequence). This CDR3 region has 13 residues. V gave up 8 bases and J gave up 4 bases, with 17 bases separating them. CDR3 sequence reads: CSTPAEFGETQYF. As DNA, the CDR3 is TGCAGTACCCCGGCCGAATTCGGAGAGACCCAGTACTTC.

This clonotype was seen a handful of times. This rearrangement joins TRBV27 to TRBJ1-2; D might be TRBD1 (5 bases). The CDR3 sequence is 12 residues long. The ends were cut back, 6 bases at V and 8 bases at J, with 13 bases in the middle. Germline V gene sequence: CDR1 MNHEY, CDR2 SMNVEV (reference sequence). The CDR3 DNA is TGTGCCAGCAGGGCGGGGACGATCGGCTACACCTTC. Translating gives CASRAGTIGYTF.

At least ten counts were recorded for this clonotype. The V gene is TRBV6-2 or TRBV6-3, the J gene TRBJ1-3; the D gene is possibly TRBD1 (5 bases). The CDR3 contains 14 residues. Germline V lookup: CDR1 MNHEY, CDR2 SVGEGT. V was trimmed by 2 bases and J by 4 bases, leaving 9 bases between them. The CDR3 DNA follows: TGTGCCAGCAGTTACGCAGGGAACGGAAACACCATATATTTT. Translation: CASSYAGNGNTIYF.